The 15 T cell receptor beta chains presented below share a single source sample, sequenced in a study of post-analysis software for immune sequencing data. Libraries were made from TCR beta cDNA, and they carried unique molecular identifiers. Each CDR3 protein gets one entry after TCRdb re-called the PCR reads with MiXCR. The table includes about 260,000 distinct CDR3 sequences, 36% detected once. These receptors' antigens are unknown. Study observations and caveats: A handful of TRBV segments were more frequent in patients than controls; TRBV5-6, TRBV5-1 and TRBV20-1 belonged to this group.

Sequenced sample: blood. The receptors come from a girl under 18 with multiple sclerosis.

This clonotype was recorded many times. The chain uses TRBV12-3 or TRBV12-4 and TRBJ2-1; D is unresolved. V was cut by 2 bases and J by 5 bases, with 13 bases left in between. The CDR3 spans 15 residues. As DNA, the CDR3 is TGTGCCAGCAGTTTAAGTCCCAGTACCCACAATGAGCAGTTCTTC. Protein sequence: CASSLSPSTHNEQFF.

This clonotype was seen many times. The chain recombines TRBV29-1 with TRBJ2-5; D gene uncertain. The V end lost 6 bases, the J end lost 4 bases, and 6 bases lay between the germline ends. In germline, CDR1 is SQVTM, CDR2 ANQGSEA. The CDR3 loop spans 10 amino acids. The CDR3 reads CSVFIETQYF. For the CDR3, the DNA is TGCAGCGTCTTCATAGAGACCCAGTACTTC.

CDR3 DNA sequence: TGTGCCAGCGCAGCGACCCGGGGGGCGGCGGACGAGCAGTACTTC. Amino acid sequence: CASAATRGAADEQYF. The V gene is TRBV25-1, the J gene TRBJ2-7, with D possibly being TRBD2 (7 bases). The CDR3 has 15 amino acids. Germline values: CDR1 MGHDK, CDR2 SYGVNS. Trimming stripped 8 bases from V and 5 bases from J, with 22 bases between.

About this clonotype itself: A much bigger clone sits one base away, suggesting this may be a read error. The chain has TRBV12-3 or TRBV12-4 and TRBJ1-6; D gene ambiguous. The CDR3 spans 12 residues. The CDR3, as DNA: TGTGCCAGCAGTTCTCGGGGTTCACCCCCCCACTTT. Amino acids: CASSSRGSPPHF.

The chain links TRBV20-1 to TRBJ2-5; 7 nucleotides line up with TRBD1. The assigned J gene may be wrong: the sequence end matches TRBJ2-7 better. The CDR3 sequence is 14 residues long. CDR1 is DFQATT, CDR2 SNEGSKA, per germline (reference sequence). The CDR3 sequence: CSARDNRGRGEQYF. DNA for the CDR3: TGCAGTGCTAGAGATAACAGGGGAAGGGGCGAGCAGTACTTC.

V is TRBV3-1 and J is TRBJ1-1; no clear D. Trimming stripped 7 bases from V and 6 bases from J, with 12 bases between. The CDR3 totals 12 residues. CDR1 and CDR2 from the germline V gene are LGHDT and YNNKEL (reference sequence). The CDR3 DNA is TGTGCCAGCACCCTAGAGGGCTCTGAAGCTTTCTTT. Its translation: CASTLEGSEAFF. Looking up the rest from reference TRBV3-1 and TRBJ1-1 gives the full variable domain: DTAVSQTPKYLVTQMGNDKSIKCEQNLGHDTMYWYKQDSKKFLKIMFSYNNKELIINETVPNRFSPKSPDKAHLNLHINSLELGDSAVYFCASTLEGSEAFFGQGTRLTVV.

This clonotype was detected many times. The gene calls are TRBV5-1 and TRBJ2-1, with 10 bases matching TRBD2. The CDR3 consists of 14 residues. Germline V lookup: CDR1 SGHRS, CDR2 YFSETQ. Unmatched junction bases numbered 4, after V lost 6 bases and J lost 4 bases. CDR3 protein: CASTSGGGYNEQFF. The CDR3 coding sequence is TGCGCCAGCACCAGCGGGGGGGGGTACAATGAGCAGTTCTTC.

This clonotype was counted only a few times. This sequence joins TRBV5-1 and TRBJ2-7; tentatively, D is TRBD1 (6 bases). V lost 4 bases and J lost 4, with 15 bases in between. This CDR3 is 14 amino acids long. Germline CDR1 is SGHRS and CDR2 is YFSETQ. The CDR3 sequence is CASSHQGPPYEQYF. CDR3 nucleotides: TGCGCCAGCAGCCATCAGGGGCCCCCTTACGAGCAGTACTTC.

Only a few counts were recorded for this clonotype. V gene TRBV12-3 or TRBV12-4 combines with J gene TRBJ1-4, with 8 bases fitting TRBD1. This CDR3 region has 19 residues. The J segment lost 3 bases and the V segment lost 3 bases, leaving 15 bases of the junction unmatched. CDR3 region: CASSFRQGLVLPSNEKLFF. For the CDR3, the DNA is TGTGCCAGCAGTTTCCGACAGGGGCTTGTGCTACCATCTAATGAAAAACTGTTTTTT.

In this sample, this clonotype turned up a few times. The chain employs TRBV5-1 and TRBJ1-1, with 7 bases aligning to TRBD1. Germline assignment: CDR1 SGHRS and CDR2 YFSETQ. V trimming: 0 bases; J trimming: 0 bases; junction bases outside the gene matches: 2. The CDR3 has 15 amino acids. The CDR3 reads CASSLGDSLNTEAFF. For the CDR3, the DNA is TGCGCCAGCAGCTTGGGGGACAGCTTGAACACTGAAGCTTTCTTT.

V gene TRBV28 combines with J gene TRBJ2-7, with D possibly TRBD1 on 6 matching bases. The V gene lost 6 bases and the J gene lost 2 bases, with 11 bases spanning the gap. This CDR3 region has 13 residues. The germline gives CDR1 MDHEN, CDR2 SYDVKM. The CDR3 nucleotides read TGTGCCAGCAGGCTGGGGGCAGCCTACGAGCAGTACTTC. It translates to CASRLGAAYEQYF.

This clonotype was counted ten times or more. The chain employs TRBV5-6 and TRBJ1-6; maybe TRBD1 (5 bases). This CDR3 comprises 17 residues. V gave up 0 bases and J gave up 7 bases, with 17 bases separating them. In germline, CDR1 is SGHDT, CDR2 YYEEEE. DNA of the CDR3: TGTGCCAGCAGCTTGGTACCCGGGGGAGGTGGAAATTCACCCCTCCACTTT. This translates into CASSLVPGGGGNSPLHF.

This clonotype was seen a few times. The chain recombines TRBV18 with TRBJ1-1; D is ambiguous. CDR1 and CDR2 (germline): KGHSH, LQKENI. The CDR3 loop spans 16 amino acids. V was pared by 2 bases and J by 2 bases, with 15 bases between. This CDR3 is CASSPGLTPQNTEAFF. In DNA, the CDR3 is TGTGCCAGCTCACCAGGCTTGACTCCCCAAAACACTGAAGCTTTCTTT.

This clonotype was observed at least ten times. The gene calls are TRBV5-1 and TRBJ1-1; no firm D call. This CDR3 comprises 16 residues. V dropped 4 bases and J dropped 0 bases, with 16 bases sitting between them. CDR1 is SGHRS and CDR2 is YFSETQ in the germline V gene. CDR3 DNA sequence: TGCGCCAGCAGCCCCGAGTCCTTCCCGGTGAACACTGAAGCTTTCTTT. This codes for CASSPESFPVNTEAFF.

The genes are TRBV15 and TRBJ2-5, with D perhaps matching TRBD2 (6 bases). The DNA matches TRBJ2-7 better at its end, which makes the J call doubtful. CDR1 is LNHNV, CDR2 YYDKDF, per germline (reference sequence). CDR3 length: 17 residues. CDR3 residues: CATSRDATNWGEYEQYF. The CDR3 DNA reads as TGTGCCACCAGCAGAGATGCCACGAACTGGGGGGAATACGAGCAGTACTTC.